The clone carrying this T cell receptor beta chain has more than one count but fewer than ten. The antigen is unknown. The entry originates in a study of cytomegalovirus exposure and HLA in healthy donors. Study observations and caveats: In a later analysis, a genetic analysis reported fewer productive-TCR N-insertions in an Asian-associated ancestry cluster than the cohort average.

In nominal health when sampled, donors likely had unrecorded immune exposures nonetheless. Primers for the PCR totalled 60 Vbeta and 13 Jbeta. Produced via immunoSEQ multiplex PCR; TCRdb's table is partial and in-frame only. This repertoire shows over 75,000 clones, roughly 80% found once; its top ten account for under 8%. The CDR3 totals 15 residues. The source of this sequence is a man between 50 and 59 years old in good health and CMV-seropositive. The chain employs TRBV21-1 and TRBJ1-1; the DNA was not used to check the table's D call, TRBD1. TRBV21-1 is deemed a pseudogene. The sample was PBMCs. The CDR3 sequence: CASSKANSSNTEAFF. As DNA, the CDR3 is TGTGCCAGCAGCAAAGCGAACAGCTCGAACACTGAAGCTTTCTTT.